The 29 T cell receptor beta chains below all came from one sample that was sequenced in a study of OX40 agonist ivuxolimab in advanced cancers. Here immunoSEQ multiplex PCR was the method, and the copy in TCRdb shows in-frame clones only, minus some. The sample lists 77,000 or so clones; around 85% were seen once. Sequenced material: CD4+ or CD8+ T cells sorted from blood, taken in a trial of the OX40 agonist ivuxolimab. Receptor source: an adult with an advanced solid tumor such as melanoma, head and neck, liver or kidney cancer.

The chain links TRBV4-3 to TRBJ1-2; no clear D gene. V lost 2 bases, J lost 0 bases, and 19 bases lay in between. Per germline, CDR1 LGHNA and CDR2 YSLEER. The CDR3 has 18 residues. This CDR3 reads CASSQRIEVGRANYGYTF. In DNA, the CDR3 is TGCGCCAGCAGCCAAAGGATCGAGGTGGGGAGAGCTAACTATGGCTACACCTTC.

This rearrangement joins TRBV30 to TRBJ1-4; D unresolved. Germline V CDR1 and CDR2: GTSNPN, SVGIG (reference sequence). This CDR3 contains 12 residues. V lost 0 bases to trimming and J lost 8 bases, with 7 bases between them. CDR3 nucleotide sequence: TGTGCCTGGAGTGTTCTTCGCGAAAAACTGTTTTTT. This codes for CAWSVLREKLFF. The full variable domain, in which reference TRBV30 and TRBJ1-4 provide the parts outside the CDR3, is SQTIHQWPATLVQPVGSPLSLECTVEGTSNPNLYWYRQAAGRGLQLLFYSVGIGQISSEVPQNLSASRPQDRQFILSSKKLLLSDSGFYLCAWSVLREKLFFGSGTQLSVL.

The chain is built from TRBV6-5 and TRBJ2-1; perhaps TRBD2 as D (6 bases). Germline CDR1 and CDR2: MNHEY and SVGAGI. This CDR3 comprises 15 residues. Trimming shortened V by 4 bases and J by 10 bases, and 20 bases separated the two germline ends. Here the CDR3 reads CASSWALGGEWEQFF. As DNA, the CDR3 is TGTGCCAGCAGTTGGGCCCTTGGAGGGGAATGGGAGCAGTTCTTC.

The J gene is TRBJ2-3, the V gene TRBV19; D possibly corresponds to TRBD1 (5 bases). Per germline, CDR1 LNHDA and CDR2 SQIVND (reference sequence). Trimming took 3 bases from V and 0 from J, leaving 13 bases between them. The CDR3 length is 16 residues. Here the CDR3 reads CASSISTGRSTDTQYF. CDR3 DNA: TGTGCCAGTAGTATTAGTACAGGACGTAGCACAGATACGCAGTATTTT.

V and J are TRBV27 and TRBJ2-3; 9 bases map to TRBD2. Germline V lookup: CDR1 MNHEY, CDR2 SMNVEV (reference sequence). This CDR3 region has 14 residues. After removal of 8 bases from V and 2 bases from J, the junction contained 5 bases not matched to a gene. The CDR3 DNA reads TGTGCCAGCCCTCCTAGCGGGGCCACAGATACGCAGTATTTT. It codes for CASPPSGATDTQYF.

The rearrangement joins TRBV5-1 to TRBJ2-7, with 11 bases lining up with TRBD1. The CDR3 covers 16 residues. Unmatched junction bases numbered 5, after V lost 0 bases and J lost 3 bases. The V gene's germline CDR1 is SGHRS and CDR2 YFSETQ. DNA for the CDR3: TGCGCCAGCAGCTTGGACGGACAGGGGGCAAACTACGAGCAGTACTTC. Its protein is CASSLDGQGANYEQYF.

The chain links TRBV18 to TRBJ1-2, with D perhaps TRBD1 (6 bases). From germline, CDR1 is KGHSH and CDR2 LQKENI. The CDR3 sequence is 13 residues long. The V end lost 2 bases, the J end lost 6 bases, and 10 bases lay between the germline ends. CDR3 bases: TGTGCCAGCTCACCAAATGCAGGGGATGGCTACACCTTC. Protein sequence: CASSPNAGDGYTF.

The chain links TRBV28 to TRBJ1-5; the match to TRBD1 covers 8 bases. CDR1 and CDR2 (germline): MDHEN, SYDVKM. This CDR3 is 16 amino acids long. V shed 2 bases and J 4 bases; nucleotides not matched to a gene: 7. CDR3 loop: CASSLDSGGANQPQHF. The CDR3 DNA is TGTGCCAGCAGTTTAGATTCAGGGGGCGCGAATCAGCCCCAGCATTTT.

J is TRBJ1-2 and V is TRBV5-1; TRBD1 matches 7 bases. The CDR3 sequence is 15 residues long. V shed 0 bases, J shed 5 bases, and the junction held 7 bases outside the gene matches. In germline, CDR1 is SGHRS, CDR2 YFSETQ. The CDR3: CASSLVQGIGYGYTF. The CDR3 DNA reads as TGCGCCAGCAGCTTGGTACAGGGGATCGGGTATGGCTACACCTTC. Full variable domain (rest looked up from reference TRBV5-1 and TRBJ1-2): KAGVTQTPRYLIKTRGQQVTLSCSPISGHRSVSWYQQTPGQGLQFLFEYFSETQRNKGNFPGRFSGRQFSNSRSEMNVSTLELGDSALYLCASSLVQGIGYGYTFGSGTRLTVV.

The CDR3 is CAISESQRGGRFETQYF. The CDR3 nucleotides are TGTGCCATCAGTGAGTCTCAGCGGGGGGGCCGGTTCGAGACCCAGTACTTC. The V gene is TRBV10-3, the J gene TRBJ2-5; 10 bases fit TRBD2. The CDR3 runs to 17 residues. Unmatched junction bases numbered 9, after V lost 0 bases and J lost 5 bases. Germline CDR1 and CDR2: ENHRY and SYGVKD.

This chain links TRBV19 with TRBJ2-2; D remains ambiguous. The V end was cut by 6 bases, the J end by 6 bases, with 17 bases between. Germline values: CDR1 LNHDA, CDR2 SQIVND (reference sequence). This CDR3 spans 15 amino acids. CDR3 amino acids: CASRGLENWAGELFF. The CDR3 DNA reads as TGTGCCAGTAGGGGGTTAGAGAATTGGGCCGGGGAGCTGTTTTTT.

V gene TRBV19 combines with J gene TRBJ1-3, with TRBD1 as a possible D gene (5 bases). The germline V gene has CDR1 LNHDA and CDR2 SQIVND (reference sequence). CDR3 length: 16 amino acids. Trimming left V 7 bases short and J 2 bases short, with 18 bases between. The CDR3 loop is CASTLATGTAGNTIYF. CDR3 bases: TGTGCCAGTACCTTGGCGACCGGGACGGCTGGAAACACCATATATTTT.

The rearrangement joins TRBV11-2 to TRBJ2-1, with TRBD2 matching over 12 bases. Germline V gene sequence: CDR1 SGHAT, CDR2 FQNNGV. J lost 0 bases, V lost 5 bases, and 8 bases had no gene match. The CDR3 is 18 residues long. CDR3 DNA sequence: TGTGCCAGCAGCCCAATGAGGACTAGCGGGGTCTCCTACAATGAGCAGTTCTTC. It encodes CASSPMRTSGVSYNEQFF.

The rearrangement joins TRBV14 to TRBJ2-5; unclear D gene. This CDR3 is built from 12 residues. Germline CDR1 reads SGHDN; CDR2 reads FVKESK. Between the trimmed V and J ends, which lost 3 bases and 5 bases, there was a span of 7 bases. DNA for the CDR3: TGTGCCAGCAGCCATTTTCCGGAGACCCAGTACTTC. It specifies CASSHFPETQYF.

This chain connects TRBV6-5 to TRBJ1-6; the D gene is possibly TRBD1 (5 bases). Germline V lookup: CDR1 MNHEY, CDR2 SVGAGI. Between the trimmed V and J ends, which lost 5 bases and 6 bases, there was a span of 11 bases. This CDR3 comprises 14 residues. The DNA of the CDR3 is TGTGCCAGCAGTGCGCCAGGGTCTAATTCACCCCTCCACTTT. This gives the protein CASSAPGSNSPLHF.

V and J are TRBV27 and TRBJ1-1, with 7 bases matching TRBD1. The V and J ends lost 8 bases and 4 bases, in that order; junction bases with no gene match: 7. Germline V lookup: CDR1 MNHEY, CDR2 SMNVEV (reference sequence). CDR3 length equals 13 residues. CDR3 protein: CASGSHRGTEAFF. The DNA of the CDR3 is TGTGCCAGCGGATCTCACAGGGGCACTGAAGCTTTCTTT.

The CDR3 spells CASSRGSQTVNTEAFF. In DNA form, the CDR3 reads TGTGCCAGCAGCAGAGGATCCCAGACAGTGAACACTGAAGCTTTCTTT. The chain carries TRBV11-2 and TRBJ1-1; weak D call: TRBD1 (5 bases). Germline V CDR1 and CDR2: SGHAT, FQNNGV. V dropped 5 bases and J dropped 0 bases, with 16 bases sitting between them. The CDR3 consists of 16 residues.

The chain combines TRBV30 with TRBJ1-3; 8 bases agree with TRBD1. J lost 1 base, V lost 0 bases, and 2 bases had no gene match. The CDR3 is 15 residues long. Germline CDR1 reads GTSNPN; CDR2 reads SVGIG (reference sequence). CDR3 region: CAWSVDRASGNTIYF. The CDR3 DNA follows: TGTGCCTGGAGTGTGGACAGGGCTTCTGGAAACACCATATATTTT.

For the CDR3, the DNA is TGTGCCAGCAGCTTAAGCTTTAGCTCCTACAATGAGCAGTTCTTC. It encodes CASSLSFSSYNEQFF. J is TRBJ2-1 and V is TRBV11-2; D call uncertain. In germline, CDR1 is SGHAT, CDR2 FQNNGV. The CDR3 loop spans 15 amino acids. V was pared by 2 bases and J by 0 bases, with 8 bases between.

The chain carries TRBV11-2 and TRBJ2-7; TRBD1 might be the D (5 bases). V lost 2 bases to trimming and J lost 6 bases, with 11 bases between them. This CDR3 comprises 13 residues. The germline V gene has CDR1 SGHAT and CDR2 FQNNGV. The CDR3 DNA follows: TGTGCCAGCAGCTTACCAGGGTATCCCGAGCAGTACTTC. Translation gives CASSLPGYPEQYF.

This clone has just a few counts. This chain uses TRBV25-1 with TRBJ1-5; TRBD1 agrees at 8 bases. Germline V lookup: CDR1 MGHDK, CDR2 SYGVNS. V shed 1 base, J shed 4 bases, and the junction held 6 bases outside the gene matches. The CDR3 runs to 16 residues. CDR3 sequence (DNA): TGTGCCAGCAGTGAATCTAGCTACAGGGGGAATCAGCCCCAGCATTTT. Encoded protein: CASSESSYRGNQPQHF.

This chain links TRBV9 with TRBJ1-6, with D uncertain. Trimming cost V 4 bases and J 7 bases, with 12 bases left between them. Germline CDR1 is SGDLS and CDR2 is YYNGEE. CDR3 size: 14 residues. As DNA, the CDR3 is TGTGCCAGCAGCCCGCGGACCGGAAATTCACCCCTCCACTTT. Protein product: CASSPRTGNSPLHF.

This clone was detected only once. The chain joins TRBV30 to TRBJ1-1; D gene uncertain. Trimming took 1 base from V and 9 from J, leaving 12 bases between them. This CDR3 has 12 residues. The germline V gene has CDR1 GTSNPN and CDR2 SVGIG (reference sequence). The CDR3 region has the DNA TGTGCCTGGAGTGGGGGTCCTGATAAAGCTTTCTTT. Protein product: CAWSGGPDKAFF.

This chain connects TRBV5-1 to TRBJ2-3; no reliable D call. The CDR3 consists of 12 residues. V gave up 3 bases and J gave up 1 base, with 3 bases separating them. Per the germline V gene, CDR1 is SGHRS and CDR2 is YFSETQ. The CDR3 DNA reads TGCGCCAGCAGCTCCCGCACAGATACGCAGTATTTT. It is translated as CASSSRTDTQYF.

This CDR3 is CARRVGGGEKLFF. CDR3 DNA sequence: TGTGCCCGCCGGGTAGGTGGGGGTGAAAAACTGTTTTTT. The genes are TRBV30 and TRBJ1-4, with a tentative D call TRBD1 (5 bases). In germline, CDR1 is GTSNPN, CDR2 SVGIG (reference sequence). The CDR3 has 13 residues. Trimming took off 8 bases at V and 7 bases at J, with 17 bases between the two ends. The full variable domain, completed using reference TRBV30 and TRBJ1-4, is SQTIHQWPATLVQPVGSPLSLECTVEGTSNPNLYWYRQAAGRGLQLLFYSVGIGQISSEVPQNLSASRPQDRQFILSSKKLLLSDSGFYLCARRVGGGEKLFFGSGTQLSVL.

The V and J genes are TRBV30 and TRBJ2-5, with 9 bases aligning to TRBD1. The CDR3 runs to 14 residues. V lost 2 bases and J lost 5; bases outside the gene matches: 6. Germline values: CDR1 GTSNPN, CDR2 SVGIG (reference sequence). The CDR3 DNA is TGTGCCTGGAGTAAACAGGGGGCGGGGGAGACCCAGTACTTC. Protein product: CAWSKQGAGETQYF.

The V and J genes are TRBV18 and TRBJ2-1, with D maybe TRBD1 (6 bases). CDR1 is KGHSH, CDR2 LQKENI, per germline. V lost 5 bases to trimming and J lost 1 base, with 15 bases between them. The CDR3 extends over 16 amino acids. Written as DNA, the CDR3 is TGTGCCAGCTCAGATGAACAGGGTTATTCCTACAATGAGCAGTTCTTC. Translated, it gives CASSDEQGYSYNEQFF.

This sequence joins TRBV18 and TRBJ2-5; D remains ambiguous. Germline V gene lookup returns CDR1 KGHSH and CDR2 LQKENI. The CDR3 totals 13 residues. V was cut by 3 bases and J by 5 bases, with 10 bases left in between. This CDR3 is CASSPPARETQYF. DNA of the CDR3: TGTGCCAGCTCACCCCCGGCGCGGGAGACCCAGTACTTC.

This clone was counted once. In nucleotides, the CDR3 is TGTGCCAGCGCATGGGGCAGCAGCGAAGCTTTCTTT. Translating gives CASAWGSSEAFF. V and J are TRBV11-2 and TRBJ1-1, with TRBD1 as a possible D gene (5 bases). Germline V gene sequence: CDR1 SGHAT, CDR2 FQNNGV. Deletions cut 8 bases from V and 8 bases from J, with 15 bases between. The CDR3 extends over 12 amino acids.